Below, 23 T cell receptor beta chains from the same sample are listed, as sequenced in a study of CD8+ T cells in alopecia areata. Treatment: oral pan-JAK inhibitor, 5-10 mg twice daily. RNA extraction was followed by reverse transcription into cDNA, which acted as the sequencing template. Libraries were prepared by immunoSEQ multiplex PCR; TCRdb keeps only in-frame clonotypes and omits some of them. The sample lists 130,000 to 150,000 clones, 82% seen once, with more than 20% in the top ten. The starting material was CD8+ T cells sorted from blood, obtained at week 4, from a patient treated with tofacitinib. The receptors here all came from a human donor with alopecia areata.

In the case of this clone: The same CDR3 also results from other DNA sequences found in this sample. CDR3 region: CASSLSGANVLTF. CDR3 DNA: TGTGCCAGCAGTTTGAGCGGGGCCAACGTCCTGACTTTC. The V call is TRBV27, the J call TRBJ2-6; D is undetermined. The CDR3 is made up of 13 amino acids. Germline assignment: CDR1 MNHEY and CDR2 SMNVEV (reference sequence). V was trimmed by 3 bases and J by 4 bases, leaving 4 bases between them.

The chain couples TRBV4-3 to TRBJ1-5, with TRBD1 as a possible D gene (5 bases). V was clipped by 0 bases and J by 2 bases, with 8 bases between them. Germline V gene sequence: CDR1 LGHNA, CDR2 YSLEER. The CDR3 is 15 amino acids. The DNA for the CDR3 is TGCGCCAGCAGCCAAGAGGTAGGGGGCAATCAGCCCCAGCATTTT. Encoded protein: CASSQEVGGNQPQHF.

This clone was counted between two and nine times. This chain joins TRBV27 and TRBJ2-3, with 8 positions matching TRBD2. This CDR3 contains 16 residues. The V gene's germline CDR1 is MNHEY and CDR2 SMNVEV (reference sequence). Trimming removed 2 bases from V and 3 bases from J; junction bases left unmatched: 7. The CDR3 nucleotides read TGTGCCAGCAGTTTAATCGGGACTAGTTGGACAGATACGCAGTATTTT. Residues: CASSLIGTSWTDTQYF.

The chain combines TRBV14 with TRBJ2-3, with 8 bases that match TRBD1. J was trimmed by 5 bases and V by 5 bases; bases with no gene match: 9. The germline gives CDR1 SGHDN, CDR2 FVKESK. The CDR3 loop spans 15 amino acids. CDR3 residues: CASSFGPGGGDTQYF. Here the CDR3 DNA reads TGTGCCAGCAGCTTCGGACCAGGGGGCGGAGATACGCAGTATTTT.

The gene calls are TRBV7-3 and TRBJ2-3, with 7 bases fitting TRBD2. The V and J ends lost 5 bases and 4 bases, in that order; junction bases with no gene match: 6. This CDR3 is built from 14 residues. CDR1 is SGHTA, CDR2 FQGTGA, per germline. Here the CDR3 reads CASSPGGGPDTQYF. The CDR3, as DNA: TGTGCCAGCAGCCCGGGCGGGGGTCCAGATACGCAGTATTTT.

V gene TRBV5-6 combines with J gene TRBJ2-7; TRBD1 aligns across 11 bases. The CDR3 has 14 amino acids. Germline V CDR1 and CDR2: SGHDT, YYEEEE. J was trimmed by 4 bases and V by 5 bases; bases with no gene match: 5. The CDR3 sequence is CASSYGQGAYEQYF. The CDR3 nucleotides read TGTGCCAGCAGTTATGGACAGGGGGCTTACGAGCAGTACTTC.

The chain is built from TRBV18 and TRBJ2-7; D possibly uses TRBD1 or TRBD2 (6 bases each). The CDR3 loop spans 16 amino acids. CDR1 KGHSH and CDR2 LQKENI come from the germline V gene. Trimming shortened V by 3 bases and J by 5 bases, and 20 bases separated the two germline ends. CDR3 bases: TGTGCCAGCTCACCGCCACCCCCCGGGGGCTTCGACGAGCAGTACTTC. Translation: CASSPPPPGGFDEQYF.

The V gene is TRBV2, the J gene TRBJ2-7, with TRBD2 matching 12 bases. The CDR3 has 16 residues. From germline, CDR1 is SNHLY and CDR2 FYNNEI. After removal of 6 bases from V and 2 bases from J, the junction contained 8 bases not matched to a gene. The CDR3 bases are TGTGCCAGCAGACTTACTAGCGGGGGGACTACCTACGAGCAGTACTTC. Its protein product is CASRLTSGGTTYEQYF.

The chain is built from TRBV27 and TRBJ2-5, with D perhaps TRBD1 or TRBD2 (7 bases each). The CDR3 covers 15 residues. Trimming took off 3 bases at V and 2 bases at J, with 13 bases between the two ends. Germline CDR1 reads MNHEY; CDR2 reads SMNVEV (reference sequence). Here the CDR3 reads CASSFERDRQETQYF. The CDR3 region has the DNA TGTGCCAGCAGTTTTGAGCGGGACAGACAAGAGACCCAGTACTTC.

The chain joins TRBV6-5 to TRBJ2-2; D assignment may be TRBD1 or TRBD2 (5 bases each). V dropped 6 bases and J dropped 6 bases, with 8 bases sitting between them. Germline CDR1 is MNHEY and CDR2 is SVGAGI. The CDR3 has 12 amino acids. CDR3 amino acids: CASRLGAGELFF. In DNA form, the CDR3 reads TGTGCCAGCAGATTGGGGGCCGGGGAGCTGTTTTTT.

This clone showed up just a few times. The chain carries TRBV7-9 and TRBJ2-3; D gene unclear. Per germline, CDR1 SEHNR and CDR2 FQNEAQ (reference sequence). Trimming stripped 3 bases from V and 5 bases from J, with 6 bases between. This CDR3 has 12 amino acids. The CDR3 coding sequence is TGTGCCAGCAGCTTCCCGGAAGATACGCAGTATTTT. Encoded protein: CASSFPEDTQYF.

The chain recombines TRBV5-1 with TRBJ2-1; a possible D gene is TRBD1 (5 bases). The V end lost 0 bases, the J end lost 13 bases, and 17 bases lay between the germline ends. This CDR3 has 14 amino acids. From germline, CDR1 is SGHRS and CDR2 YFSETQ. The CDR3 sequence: CASSLARIQEGQFF. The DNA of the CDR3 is TGCGCCAGCAGCTTGGCAAGAATACAGGAAGGTCAGTTCTTC.

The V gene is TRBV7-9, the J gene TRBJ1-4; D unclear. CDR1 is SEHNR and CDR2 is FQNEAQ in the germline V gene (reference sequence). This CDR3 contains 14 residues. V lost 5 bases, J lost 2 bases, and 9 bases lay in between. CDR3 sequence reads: CASSPTGTNEKLFF. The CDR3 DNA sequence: TGTGCCAGCAGCCCGACGGGGACTAATGAAAAACTGTTTTTT.

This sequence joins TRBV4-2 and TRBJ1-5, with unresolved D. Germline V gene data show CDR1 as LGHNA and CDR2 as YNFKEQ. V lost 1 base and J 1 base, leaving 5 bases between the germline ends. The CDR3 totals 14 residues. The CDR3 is CASSQGESNQPQHF. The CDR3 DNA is TGTGCCAGCAGCCAAGGGGAGAGCAATCAGCCCCAGCATTTT.

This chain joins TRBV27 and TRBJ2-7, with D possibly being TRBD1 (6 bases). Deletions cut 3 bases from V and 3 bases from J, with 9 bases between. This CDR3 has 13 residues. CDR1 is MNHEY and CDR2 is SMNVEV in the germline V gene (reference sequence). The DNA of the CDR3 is TGTGCCAGCAGTTTTCAAGGGGGCTACGAGCAGTACTTC. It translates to CASSFQGGYEQYF.

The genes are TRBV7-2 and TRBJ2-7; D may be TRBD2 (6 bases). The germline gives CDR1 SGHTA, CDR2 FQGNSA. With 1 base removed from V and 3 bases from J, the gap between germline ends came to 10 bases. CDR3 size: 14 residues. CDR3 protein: CASSLVGTFYEQYF. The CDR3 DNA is TGTGCCAGCAGCTTAGTGGGGACTTTCTACGAGCAGTACTTC.

In nucleotides, the CDR3 is TGTGCCAGCAGCCCACCCCCCTGGCGGGGTAACACAGATACGCAGTATTTT. Protein sequence: CASSPPPWRGNTDTQYF. The chain carries TRBV25-1 and TRBJ2-3; TRBD2 might be the D (6 bases). V was cut by 6 bases and J by 2 bases, with 21 bases left in between. Germline values: CDR1 MGHDK, CDR2 SYGVNS. This CDR3 contains 17 residues.

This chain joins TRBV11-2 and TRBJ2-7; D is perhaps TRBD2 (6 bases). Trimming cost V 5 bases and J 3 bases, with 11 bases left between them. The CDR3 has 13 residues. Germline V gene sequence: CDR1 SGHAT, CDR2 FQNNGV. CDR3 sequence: CASSPGLGYEQYF. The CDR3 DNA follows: TGTGCCAGCAGCCCGGGACTGGGCTACGAGCAGTACTTC.

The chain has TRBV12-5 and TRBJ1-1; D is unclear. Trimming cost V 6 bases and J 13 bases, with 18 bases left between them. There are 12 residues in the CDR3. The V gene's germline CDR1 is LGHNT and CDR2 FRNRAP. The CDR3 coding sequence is TGTGCTAGTGGCCTCCGGGGTGGATGGATTTTCTTT. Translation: CASGLRGGWIFF. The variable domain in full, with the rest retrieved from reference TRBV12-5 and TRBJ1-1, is DARVTQTPRHKVTEMGQEVTMRCQPILGHNTVFWYRQTMMQGLELLAYFRNRAPLDDSGMPKDRFSAEMPDATLATLKIQPSEPRDSAVYFCASGLRGGWIFFGQGTRLTVV.

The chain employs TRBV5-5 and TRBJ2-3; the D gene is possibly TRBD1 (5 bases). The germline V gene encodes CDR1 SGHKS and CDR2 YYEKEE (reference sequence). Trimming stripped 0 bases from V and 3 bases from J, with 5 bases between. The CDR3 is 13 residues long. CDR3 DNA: TGTGCCAGCAGCTTGGAGGGGACAGATACGCAGTATTTT. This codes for CASSLEGTDTQYF.

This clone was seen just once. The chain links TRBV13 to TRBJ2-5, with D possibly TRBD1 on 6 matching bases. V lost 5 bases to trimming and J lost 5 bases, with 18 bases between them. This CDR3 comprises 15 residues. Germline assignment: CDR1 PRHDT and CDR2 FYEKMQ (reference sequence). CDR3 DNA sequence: TGTGCCAGCAGCGAGAGGGCCAGGGGCAGGGAGACCCAGTACTTC. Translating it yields CASSERARGRETQYF. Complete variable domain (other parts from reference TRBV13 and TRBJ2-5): AAGVIQSPRHLIKEKRETATLKCYPIPRHDTVYWYQQGPGQDPQFLISFYEKMQSDKGSIPDRFSAQQFSDYHSELNMSSLELGDSALYFCASSERARGRETQYFGPGTRLLVL.

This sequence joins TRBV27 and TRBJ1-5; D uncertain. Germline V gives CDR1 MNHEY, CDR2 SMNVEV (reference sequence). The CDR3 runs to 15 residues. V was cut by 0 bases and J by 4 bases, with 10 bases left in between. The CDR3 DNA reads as TGTGCCAGCAGTTTATCCCCCAGAGAGAATCAGCCCCAGCATTTT. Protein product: CASSLSPRENQPQHF.

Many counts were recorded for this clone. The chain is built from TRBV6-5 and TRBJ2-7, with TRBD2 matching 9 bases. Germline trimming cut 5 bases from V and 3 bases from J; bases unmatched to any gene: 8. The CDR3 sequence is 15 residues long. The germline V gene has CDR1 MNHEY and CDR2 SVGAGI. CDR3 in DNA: TGTGCCAGCAGTGCGGTTGGCGGGGGGGGCTACGAGCAGTACTTC. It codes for CASSAVGGGGYEQYF.